This TCR beta chain was sequenced for a study of CD8 T cells in Susac syndrome. The germline gives CDR1 GTSNPN, CDR2 SVGIG (reference sequence). With V trimmed by 1 base and J by 8 bases, 5 bases remained unmatched. The CDR3 is made up of 12 amino acids. A quantity of about 0.5 to 1 ug RNA underwent reverse transcription using random hexamers. The method of amplification for TCR beta CDR3 was immunoSEQ multiplex PCR, covering 54 Vbeta and 13 Jbeta. TCRdb itself ran the immunoSEQ multiplex PCR reads through MiXCR, one entry per CDR3 protein. The sample includes about 200,000 distinct CDR3 sequences, about 95% of them seen just once.

The source of this sequence is a human donor with multiple sclerosis. Sample: CD4+ T cells from PBMCs. V gene TRBV30 combines with J gene TRBJ2-7; 7 nucleotides line up with TRBD1. The CDR3, as DNA: TGTGCCTGGAGTGCGACAGGGCCCAAGCAGTACTTC. As protein: CAWSATGPKQYF.